The present T cell receptor beta chain was sequenced within a study of Ad26.COV2.S vaccination and SARS-CoV-2 variants (dated by TCRdb to the early 2020s). Study-level background: Vaccine-arm donors were drawn from COV1001, a multicentre, randomized, double-blind, placebo-controlled phase I-IIa trial of Ad26.COV2.S in healthy adults. Ad26.COV2.S was administered intramuscularly at a dose of 5x10^10 or 1x10^11 viral particles, either as one shot or as two shots given 56 days apart. TCRbeta repertoire sequencing was used to assess the specificity and breadth of SARS-CoV-2-reactive T cell receptors after Ad26.COV2.S vaccination. A total of around 32 samples were included in the TCR-sequenced set, comprising 19 Ad26.COV2.S vaccine recipients, 5 placebo recipients and 8 SARS-CoV-2 convalescent individuals. Trial participants were randomized into five groups of five: low-dose or high-dose Ad26.COV2.S given once or twice, or placebo on both occasions. Investigators remained blinded to trial group allocation during experiments and outcome assessment. Beyond this particular receptor, the publication reports: After vaccination, spike-specific CD8+ and CD4+ T cell responses were reported to show substantial breadth. Vaccine and placebo recipients had similar non-spike TCR breadth, a finding consistent with the vaccine containing only spike. The study lacked the statistical power to compare responses across vaccine doses or regimens. Compared with placebo recipients, Ad26.COV2.S recipients showed higher spike-specific TCR breadth (P = 0.0014). According to the authors, total T cell responses may have been underestimated by the TCR breadth and depth analyses.

About this clone: It has no known antigen specificity. No base quality information exists; no much larger clone differs at one position.

CDR1 and CDR2 (MNHEY, SVGAGI) derive from the germline V gene. The trim is 9 bases for V and 3 bases for J, with a gap of 20 bases between the germline ends. The CDR3 runs 15 amino acids, cysteine and phenylalanine included. This entry keeps only the CDR3 DNA: 45 bases, framed from base 1. The intended sense of this specimen's treatment or condition label: roughly 18 received Ad26.COV2.S at low or high dose, single or two shots; 5 received placebo; per-sample allocation not given. For vaccine and placebo recipients, repertoires were sequenced using samples collected on day 63 after the first injection. In Cohort 1b, 25 adults aged 18-55 years were enrolled at a single site in Boston, USA, between 29 July and 7 August 2020. As a vaccine, Ad26.COV2.S was a replication-incompetent adenovirus type 26 vector that expressed a prefusion-stabilized SARS-CoV-2 spike protein derived from the original Wuhan strain.

The immunoSEQ Assay was used to sequence TCRbeta CDR3 regions. After extraction, genomic DNA underwent amplification by bias-controlled multiplex PCR, followed by high-throughput sequencing. The original pipeline was this. Collapsing and filtering of sequences were performed to quantify the absolute abundance of each unique TCRbeta CDR3 region. Usable DNA was measured by amplifying reference genes present in all nucleated cells, and TCRbeta template counts were normalized to that usable DNA to estimate T cell fraction. Repertoire TCRs were annotated as SARS-CoV-2-specific when V gene, CDR3 amino acid sequence and J gene were exactly matched to a known reactive TCR set. The reference SARS-CoV-2 TCR set was obtained from MIRA and was filtered for enrichment in COVID-19-positive ImmuneCODE repertoires, whereby public or cross-reactive TCRs were removed. Using the MIRA antigens, annotated TCRs were further analysed by specific ORF or by position within an ORF. Breadth was defined as annotated unique rearrangements over total unique productive rearrangements; depth was the summed frequency of those rearrangements. Two-sided Wilcoxon rank-sum tests were used to compare TCR breadth between groups. What TCRdb holds here is the immuneACCESS table cut down to in-frame rearrangements. Part of the clones is not present; checked against another copy, under half of the missing clones reflect an unresolved V gene, and the others are unexplained. V, J and clone size are those of that table, while D and trimming were read from the DNA. The sample table holds 300,000 to 350,000 clones, of which around 83% were seen once. Clones ranked in the top ten supply more than 1.5% of the sample.

Material: peripheral blood, obtained in a trial of Ad26.COV2.S vaccine versus placebo. Recombination linked TRBV6-5 to TRBJ1-2; no confident D gene assignment can be made. The TCR originated in a person aged 18-65 years who received the Ad26.COV2.S COVID-19 vaccine or a placebo. The sequenced DNA is TGTGCCAGTTCAACGGGCCTCAGAAAGGACTATGGCTACACCTTC. The translation is CASSTGLRKDYGYTF.